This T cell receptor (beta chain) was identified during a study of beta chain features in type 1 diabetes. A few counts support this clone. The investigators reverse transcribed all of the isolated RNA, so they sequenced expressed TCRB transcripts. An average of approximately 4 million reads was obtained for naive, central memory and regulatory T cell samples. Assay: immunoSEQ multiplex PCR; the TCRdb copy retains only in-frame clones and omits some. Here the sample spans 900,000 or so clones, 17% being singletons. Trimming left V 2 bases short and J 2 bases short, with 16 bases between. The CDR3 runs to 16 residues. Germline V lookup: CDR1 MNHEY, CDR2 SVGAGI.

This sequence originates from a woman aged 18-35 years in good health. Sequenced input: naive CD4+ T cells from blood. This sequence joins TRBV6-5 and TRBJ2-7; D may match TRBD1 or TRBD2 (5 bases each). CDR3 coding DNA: TGTGCCAGCAGTTACGCGTTGAGGGCAGGGACCTACGAGCAGTACTTC. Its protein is CASSYALRAGTYEQYF.